Following are 14 T cell receptor beta chains from one sample sequenced in a study of blood T cells in healthy people across ages. Then a second PCR, running about 6 to 11 cycles, was carried out with a sample-barcoded 5' primer and a J-beta primer mix. MiXCR, applied by TCRdb to the 5' RACE reads, yields one record per CDR3 protein. The sample carries roughly 1 million distinct CDR3 sequences, almost 25% recorded once. These records were also assigned to another study, of T cells of mothers and their children.

The sequenced sample consisted of blood. The receptors were gathered from a girl aged 2-10 years in good health.

This sequence joins TRBV10-3 and TRBJ1-1; D remains unclear. This CDR3 has 15 amino acids. In germline, CDR1 is ENHRY, CDR2 SYGVKD. V lost 3 bases and J 2 bases, leaving 13 bases between the germline ends. CDR3 coding DNA: TGTGCCATCAGTGACCCTCGAGGTTCAAACACTGAAGCTTTCTTT. It specifies CAISDPRGSNTEAFF.

There are a few counts of this clonotype. The V call is TRBV9, the J call TRBJ2-1; D is possibly TRBD1 (6 bases). The J call may not be correct, given that the DNA end is closer to TRBJ2-7. This CDR3 is built from 15 residues. Germline CDR1 is SGDLS and CDR2 is YYNGEE. The CDR3 spells CASSVDQGYSYEQYF. The CDR3 bases are TGTGCCAGCAGCGTAGACCAGGGGTACTCCTACGAGCAGTACTTC.

This clonotype has only a few counts. J is TRBJ2-4 and V is TRBV20-1; D call uncertain. Trimming took off 5 bases at V and 8 bases at J, with 16 bases between the two ends. Germline V gives CDR1 DFQATT, CDR2 SNEGSKA (reference sequence). This CDR3 has 13 amino acids. The CDR3 region is CSAETALVDIQYF. CDR3 DNA: TGCAGTGCTGAAACGGCCCTCGTGGACATTCAGTACTTC.

This clonotype was seen a handful of times. The chain has TRBV6-1 and TRBJ2-1, with a possible D match to TRBD1 (6 bases). The tail of the sequence fits TRBJ2-5 better, so the J call may be wrong. The CDR3 runs to 16 residues. Germline values: CDR1 MNHNS, CDR2 SASEGT. As DNA, the CDR3 is TGTGCCAGCAGCCAACACCGGGACACCCACTGGGAGACCCAGTACTTC. This translates into CASSQHRDTHWETQYF.

The chain links TRBV5-1 to TRBJ2-7; D is ambiguous. Trimming took 0 bases from V and 0 from J, leaving 13 bases between them. Germline-derived CDR1 and CDR2 are SGHRS and YFSETQ. This CDR3 spans 16 amino acids. The CDR3 bases are TGCGCCAGCAGCTTGGATGCGGCAGCCTCCTCCTACGAGCAGTACTTC. It specifies CASSLDAAASSYEQYF.

V gene TRBV7-2 combines with J gene TRBJ2-5, with 8 bases lining up with TRBD2. The germline V gene encodes CDR1 SGHTA and CDR2 FQGNSA. Trimming cost V 3 bases and J 5 bases; bases outside gene matches: 11. The CDR3 consists of 16 residues. CDR3 DNA: TGTGCCAGCAGCTTCGGGGGGGATGCGAGGAGGGAGACCCAGTACTTC. As protein: CASSFGGDARRETQYF.

This chain links TRBV29-1 with TRBJ1-1; D perhaps matches TRBD1 (5 bases). The CDR3 loop spans 17 amino acids. Germline assignment: CDR1 SQVTM and CDR2 ANQGSEA. Trimming stripped 3 bases from V and 0 bases from J, with 20 bases between. The CDR3 sequence: CSVDDRAGITLNTEAFF. Here the CDR3 DNA reads TGCAGCGTTGACGATCGGGCAGGGATCACCCTGAACACTGAAGCTTTCTTT.

This sequence joins TRBV12-3 or TRBV12-4 and TRBJ2-5; D possibly corresponds to TRBD2 (6 bases). The DNA matches TRBJ2-7 better at its end, which makes the J call doubtful. The CDR3 sequence is 14 residues long. CDR3 in DNA: TGTGCCAGCAGTTTCTCCAGGGACTTAAGCGAGCAGTACTTC. Translated, it gives CASSFSRDLSEQYF.

The chain carries TRBV4-2 and TRBJ1-5; 7 bases line up with TRBD1. The CDR3 sequence is 15 residues long. Germline V lookup: CDR1 LGHNA, CDR2 YNFKEQ. The junction had 3 bases not matched to a gene; V was cut back by 4 bases and J by 0 bases. In DNA, the CDR3 is TGTGCCAGCAGCCCACAGGGGTCTAGCAATCAGCCCCAGCATTTT. Its protein is CASSPQGSSNQPQHF.

This clonotype was counted a few times. This chain uses TRBV7-2 with TRBJ2-3, with TRBD2 as a possible D gene (5 bases). The V and J ends lost 1 base and 3 bases respectively, with 14 bases between them. Germline-derived CDR1 and CDR2 are SGHTA and FQGNSA. The CDR3 has 16 residues. CDR3 residues: CASSLGSGPRTDTQYF. The CDR3 DNA reads as TGTGCCAGCAGCTTAGGGAGCGGCCCGAGGACAGATACGCAGTATTTT.

The rearrangement uses TRBV29-1 and TRBJ1-1; no reliable D call. CDR3 size: 12 residues. The germline V gene has CDR1 SQVTM and CDR2 ANQGSEA. Trimming took off 7 bases at V and 4 bases at J, with 13 bases between the two ends. Here the CDR3 reads CSGVILGTEAFF. CDR3 DNA sequence: TGCAGCGGCGTAATCCTGGGCACTGAAGCTTTCTTT.

The chain links TRBV7-9 to TRBJ2-5; the D is unclear. V was cut by 2 bases and J by 1 base, with 8 bases left in between. The CDR3 length is 14 residues. From germline, CDR1 is SEHNR and CDR2 FQNEAQ (reference sequence). In nucleotides, the CDR3 is TGTGCCAGCAGCTTAAACTACCTCCAAGAGACCCAGTACTTC. Translating it yields CASSLNYLQETQYF.

This CDR3 reads CASSFLPHEQYF. In DNA, the CDR3 is TGTGCCAGCAGTTTCCTGCCCCACGAGCAGTACTTC. The J gene is TRBJ2-1, the V gene TRBV28; D call uncertain. Near its end, the DNA agrees better with TRBJ2-7, so the J call may be wrong. This CDR3 spans 12 amino acids. In germline, CDR1 is MDHEN, CDR2 SYDVKM.

This clonotype appeared a few times. V usage is TRBV27 and J usage is TRBJ2-1; no reliable D call. Germline CDR1 and CDR2: MNHEY and SMNVEV (reference sequence). Trimming shortened V by 4 bases and J by 0 bases, and 7 bases separated the two germline ends. CDR3 length: 14 residues. CDR3 region: CASSYGPSYNEQFF. CDR3 bases: TGTGCCAGCAGTTACGGGCCCTCCTACAATGAGCAGTTCTTC.